This TCR beta chain was sequenced during a study of blood T cell repertoires in COVID-19. Authors' analysis steps: It was from reference gene primer amplification that nucleated cell counts were estimated. Data came from immunoSEQ multiplex PCR; TCRdb stores just in-frame clones and leaves some out. V and J calls plus clone size are reproduced from that table; the DNA served to infer D and trimming. The table lists approximately 360,000 clones, around four fifths of them singletons. Living in 24 US areas, the participants were between roughly 18 and 89 years of age. Cohort allocation depended upon clinical history that participants reported. CDR1 is SGHNT and CDR2 is YYREEE in the germline V gene (reference sequence). Trimming cost V 1 base and J 1 base, with 11 bases left between them. The CDR3 runs 15 residues.

This receptor was taken from a woman between 50 and 59 years old who had recovered from COVID-19. The gene calls are TRBV5-4 and TRBJ1-1; D not resolved. Material: PBMCs or T cells enriched from blood (not recorded which). The CDR3 DNA reads TGTGCCAGCAGCTTGTTTCTACTGCGGAACACTGAAGCTTTCTTT. It is translated as CASSLFLLRNTEAFF.